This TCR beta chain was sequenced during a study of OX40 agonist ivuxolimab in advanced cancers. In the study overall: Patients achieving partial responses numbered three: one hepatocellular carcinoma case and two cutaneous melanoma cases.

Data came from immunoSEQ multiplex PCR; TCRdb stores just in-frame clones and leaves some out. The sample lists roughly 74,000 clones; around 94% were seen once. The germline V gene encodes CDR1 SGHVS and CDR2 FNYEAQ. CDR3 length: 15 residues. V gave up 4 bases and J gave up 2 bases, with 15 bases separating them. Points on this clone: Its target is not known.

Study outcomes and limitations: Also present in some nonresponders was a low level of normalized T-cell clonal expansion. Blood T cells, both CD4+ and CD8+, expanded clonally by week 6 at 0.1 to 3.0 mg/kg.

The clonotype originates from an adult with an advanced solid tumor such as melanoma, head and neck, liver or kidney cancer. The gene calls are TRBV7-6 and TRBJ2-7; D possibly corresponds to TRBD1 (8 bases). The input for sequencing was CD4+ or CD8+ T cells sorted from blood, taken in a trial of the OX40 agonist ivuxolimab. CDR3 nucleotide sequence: TGTGCCAGCAGCTCCCCACAGGGGGGGACCTACGAGCAGTACTTC. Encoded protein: CASSSPQGGTYEQYF.